This TCR beta chain was retrieved from a study of T cells after yellow fever vaccination. At the level of the study: Fractions with few cells were prepared using SMART-Seq v4 Ultra Low Input. Study results and caveats: A large majority of primary-vaccination clones showed up again after the booster (approximately 95% CD4, around 85% CD8). Abundant clonotypes from the bulk population could get into FACS-sorted repertoires as contaminants. Secondary responses were weaker yet peaked faster, day 5 versus 15.

TCRdb ran MiXCR on the 5' RACE reads and lists one entry per CDR3 protein. The sample contains some 110,000 distinct CDR3 sequences, 7.2% of which appear only once. The table lists this clonotype with a few counts. Its matching antigen is unknown. V was shortened by 10 bases and J by 3 bases, with 19 bases between the two germline ends. Germline loops: CDR1 MGHDK, CDR2 SYGVNS. The CDR3 covers 15 residues. This TCR came from a young man who received the YFV17D yellow fever vaccine. The V call is TRBV25-1, the J call TRBJ2-1; the D gene is possibly TRBD1 (6 bases). The material sequenced was CD4+ T cells sorted from PBMCs, taken roughly 47 days after the first yellow fever vaccination. The CDR3 protein is CATLRDTLGYNEQFF. The CDR3, as DNA: TGTGCCACCCTCCGGGACACCCTTGGCTACAATGAGCAGTTCTTC.